The 4 T cell receptor beta chains below were found in one sample sequenced in a study of shared clonotypes between healthy human individuals. Profiling relied on immunoSEQ multiplex PCR, and the TCRdb table lists in-frame clones only, not all of them. The sample shows over a million clones, under 99% of them seen only once. Input material: naive CD4+ T cells sorted from blood. Stated subset: CD45RA+ positively selected. Receptor source: a man aged 25-40 years in good health.

The V call is TRBV2, the J call TRBJ1-3; tentative D call: TRBD1 (5 bases). V lost 6 bases to trimming and J lost 0 bases, with 9 bases between them. This CDR3 comprises 14 residues. The germline CDR1 and CDR2 sequences are SNHLY and FYNNEI. The CDR3 sequence: CASRGPSSGNTIYF. Here the CDR3 DNA reads TGTGCCAGCAGGGGGCCTAGCTCTGGAAACACCATATATTTT. The variable domain in full, completed from reference TRBV2 and TRBJ1-3, reads EPEVTQTPSHQVTQMGQEVILRCVPISNHLYFYWYRQILGQKVEFLVSFYNNEISEKSEIFDDQFSVERPDGSNFTLKIRSTKLEDSAMYFCASRGPSSGNTIYFGEGSWLTVV.

On this clone: Other DNA sequences in this sample translate to the same CDR3. The chain recombines TRBV25-1 with TRBJ2-3, with 9 bases identical to TRBD2. Germline V CDR1 and CDR2: MGHDK, SYGVNS. Unmatched junction bases numbered 0, after V lost 5 bases and J lost 0 bases. The CDR3 contains 14 residues. The CDR3 loop reads CASSLAGSTDTQYF. CDR3 nucleotides: TGTGCCAGCAGTCTAGCGGGAAGCACAGATACGCAGTATTTT.

The genes are TRBV5-6 and TRBJ2-3; perhaps TRBD2 as D (6 bases). In germline, CDR1 is SGHDT, CDR2 YYEEEE. CDR3 size: 16 residues. V lost 4 bases to trimming and J lost 6 bases, with 21 bases between them. The CDR3 spells CASSLWASEWGDTQYF. CDR3 sequence (DNA): TGTGCCAGCAGCCTTTGGGCTAGCGAGTGGGGTGATACGCAGTATTTT. The full variable domain, completed using reference TRBV5-6 and TRBJ2-3, is DAGVTQSPTHLIKTRGQQVTLRCSPKSGHDTVSWYQQALGQGPQFIFQYYEEEERQRGNFPDRFSGHQFPNYSSELNVNALLLGDSALYLCASSLWASEWGDTQYFGPGTRLTVL.

The chain couples TRBV5-5 to TRBJ1-3; no firm D call. Germline lookup yields CDR1 SGHKS and CDR2 YYEKEE (reference sequence). This CDR3 comprises 15 residues. Trimming pared 5 bases from V and 0 bases from J, leaving 12 bases between. In DNA form, the CDR3 reads TGTGCCAGCAGTGAAGGAACCGGCTCTGGAAACACCATATATTTT. It codes for CASSEGTGSGNTIYF.